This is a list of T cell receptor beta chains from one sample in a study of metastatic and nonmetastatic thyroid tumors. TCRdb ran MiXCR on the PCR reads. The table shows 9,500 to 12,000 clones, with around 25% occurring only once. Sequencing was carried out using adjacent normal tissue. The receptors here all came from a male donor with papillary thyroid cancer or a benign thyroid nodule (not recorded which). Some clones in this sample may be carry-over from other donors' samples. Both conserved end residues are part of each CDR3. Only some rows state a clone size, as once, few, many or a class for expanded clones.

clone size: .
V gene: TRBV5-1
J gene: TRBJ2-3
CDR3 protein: CASSLASGSGSDTQYF

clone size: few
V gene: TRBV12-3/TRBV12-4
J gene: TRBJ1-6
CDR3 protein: CASSLSYNSPLHF

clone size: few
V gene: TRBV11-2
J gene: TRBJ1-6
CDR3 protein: CASSLGAGAGNSPLHF

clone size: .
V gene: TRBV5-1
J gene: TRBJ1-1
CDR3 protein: CASSLAVRDRGTEAFF

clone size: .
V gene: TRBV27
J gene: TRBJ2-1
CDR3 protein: CASSTRQGQQFF

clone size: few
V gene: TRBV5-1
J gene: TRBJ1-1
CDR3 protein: CASTHAGQDMNTEAFF

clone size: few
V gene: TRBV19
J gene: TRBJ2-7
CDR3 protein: CASKMRAHEQYF

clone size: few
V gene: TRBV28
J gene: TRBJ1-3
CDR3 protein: CASSLGRAMRNTIYF

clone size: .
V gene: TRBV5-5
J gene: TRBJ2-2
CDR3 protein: CATQLRTGANTGELFF

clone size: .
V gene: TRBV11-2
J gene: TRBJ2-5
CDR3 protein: CASSLEAQQETQYF

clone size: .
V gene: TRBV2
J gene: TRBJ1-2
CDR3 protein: CPSIGAEGPGAGDTF

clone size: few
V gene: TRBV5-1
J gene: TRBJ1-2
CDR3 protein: CASSLAAGLANYGYTF

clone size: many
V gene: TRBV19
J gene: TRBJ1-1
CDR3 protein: CASSMGTEAFF

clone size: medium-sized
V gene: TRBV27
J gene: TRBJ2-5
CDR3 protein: CASSELAGVQETQYF